These 17 T cell receptor beta chains came from one sample sequenced in a study of early T cells in non-severe SARS-CoV-2 infection. TCRdb processed the 5' RACE reads anew with MiXCR; each CDR3 protein has one entry. This table has some 19,000 distinct CDR3 sequences, about 4% appearing once. The sequencing sample was made of whole blood. Source of these receptors: an adult who was a healthcare worker with PCR-confirmed SARS-CoV-2 infection or an uninfected control (not recorded which).

At least ten counts were recorded for this clonotype. The genes are TRBV12-3 or TRBV12-4 and TRBJ2-3; TRBD1 might be the D (5 bases). CDR3 length: 17 residues. V lost 1 base to trimming and J lost 3 bases, with 17 bases between them. The CDR3 bases are TGTGCCAGCAGTTTAGGGGTGACAGCTTCACAGACAGATACGCAGTATTTT. Amino acids: CASSLGVTASQTDTQYF.

This clonotype was recorded many times. The genes are TRBV20-1 and TRBJ2-7; D call uncertain. V gave up 6 bases and J gave up 4 bases, with 13 bases separating them. The germline V gene encodes CDR1 DFQATT and CDR2 SNEGSKA (reference sequence). The CDR3 extends over 12 amino acids. The CDR3 nucleotides are TGCAGTGCCGGTAGACTTGATTACGAGCAGTACTTC. This codes for CSAGRLDYEQYF.

This clonotype was seen many times. V and J are TRBV6-6 and TRBJ1-5, with D unresolved. Germline values: CDR1 MNHNY, CDR2 SVGAGI (reference sequence). CDR3 length: 14 residues. V dropped 8 bases and J dropped 0 bases, with 11 bases sitting between them. CDR3 residues: CASADPDSNQPQHF. CDR3 nucleotides: TGTGCCAGCGCTGATCCCGATAGCAATCAGCCCCAGCATTTT.

This clonotype was picked up many times. The chain is built from TRBV7-6 and TRBJ1-1; D gene uncertain. Germline V gives CDR1 SGHVS, CDR2 FNYEAQ. V lost 5 bases, J lost 0 bases, and 16 bases lay in between. The CDR3 loop spans 16 amino acids. The CDR3 DNA reads as TGTGCCAGCAGCAGCAAGCGGACGGCTGTGAACACTGAAGCTTTCTTT. Protein sequence: CASSSKRTAVNTEAFF.

In its sample, this clonotype was seen many times. This sequence joins TRBV20-1 and TRBJ1-5; D is ambiguous. Germline lookup yields CDR1 DFQATT and CDR2 SNEGSKA (reference sequence). The CDR3 sequence is 12 residues long. Trimming removed 3 bases from V and 9 bases from J, with 12 bases in between. The CDR3 DNA is TGCAGTGCTAGTGTAGGGCCTGGGCCCCAGCATTTT. This gives the protein CSASVGPGPQHF.

In its sample, this clonotype was seen many times. J is TRBJ2-1 and V is TRBV5-5, with TRBD1 identical over 9 bases. The V gene's germline CDR1 is SGHKS and CDR2 YYEKEE (reference sequence). This CDR3 spans 15 amino acids. V shed 4 bases, J shed 1 base, and the junction held 3 bases outside the gene matches. CDR3 nucleotides: TGTGCCAGCAGCACCGGGACAGGGTCCTACAATGAGCAGTTCTTC. Amino acid sequence: CASSTGTGSYNEQFF.

By share, this clonotype ranks as medium-sized. The chain employs TRBV5-1 and TRBJ2-3, with D unresolved. Trimming shortened V by 0 bases and J by 1 base, and 9 bases separated the two germline ends. CDR1 and CDR2 (germline): SGHRS, YFSETQ. CDR3 length: 15 amino acids. The CDR3 loop is CASSLVTSGTDTQYF. In DNA, the CDR3 is TGCGCCAGCAGCTTGGTAACGTCAGGCACAGATACGCAGTATTTT.

At least ten counts were recorded for this clonotype. V and J are TRBV19 and TRBJ2-2, with D perhaps assigned TRBD1 or TRBD2 (5 bases each). The V gene lost 7 bases and the J gene lost 7 bases, with 13 bases spanning the gap. The V gene's germline CDR1 is LNHDA and CDR2 SQIVND (reference sequence). The CDR3 loop spans 13 amino acids. CDR3 DNA: TGTGCCAGTACCCACGGGGCGGGCGGGGAGCTGTTTTTT. It yields the protein CASTHGAGGELFF.

This clonotype was counted ten times or more. The CDR3 coding sequence is TGCAGTGTTTTTGGACAGACCCGGTCTAGCAATCAGCCCCAGCATTTT. The encoded protein is CSVFGQTRSSNQPQHF. The chain has TRBV20-1 and TRBJ1-5; possible D gene TRBD1, 6 bases. CDR1 is DFQATT and CDR2 is SNEGSKA in the germline V gene (reference sequence). CDR3 size: 16 residues. V was cut by 7 bases and J by 0 bases, with 19 bases left in between.

The J gene is TRBJ1-6, the V gene TRBV27, with 7 bases fitting TRBD1. CDR3 length equals 15 residues. Germline V gives CDR1 MNHEY, CDR2 SMNVEV (reference sequence). Trimming at V came to 7 bases and at J to 10 bases, leaving 13 bases not matched to a gene. The CDR3 region is CASTRQGGFGSPLHF. The CDR3 DNA reads as TGTGCCAGCACCCGACAGGGTGGGTTTGGATCACCCCTCCACTTT.

Many counts were recorded for this clonotype. This chain joins TRBV6-1 and TRBJ2-5; 11 positions agree with TRBD2. The CDR3 length is 14 residues. The germline gives CDR1 MNHNS, CDR2 SASEGT. V trimming: 6 bases; J trimming: 7 bases; junction bases outside the gene matches: 7. CDR3 sequence (DNA): TGTGCCAGCAGGGTAGCGGGGGGGCCGGGGACCCAGTACTTC. Translation gives CASRVAGGPGTQYF.

The table lists this clonotype with many counts. The chain employs TRBV14 and TRBJ1-5; the D is unclear. V lost 2 bases to trimming and J lost 4 bases, with 6 bases between them. The CDR3 loop spans 13 amino acids. Germline V gene sequence: CDR1 SGHDN, CDR2 FVKESK. CDR3 coding DNA: TGTGCCAGCAGCCAAAATTTTAATCAGCCCCAGCATTTT. Translated, it gives CASSQNFNQPQHF.

J is TRBJ2-3 and V is TRBV2, with TRBD2 as a possible D gene (5 bases). The germline V gene has CDR1 SNHLY and CDR2 FYNNEI. This CDR3 comprises 15 residues. V was clipped by 7 bases and J by 1 base, with 15 bases between them. The CDR3 is CASKEDVGGTDTQYF. The CDR3 DNA reads TGTGCCAGCAAGGAAGACGTCGGGGGCACAGATACGCAGTATTTT.

This clonotype was seen ten or more times. The V call is TRBV2, the J call TRBJ2-2; the match to TRBD2 covers 10 bases. The CDR3 runs 15 residues. Germline V gene sequence: CDR1 SNHLY, CDR2 FYNNEI. The J segment lost 2 bases and the V segment lost 6 bases, leaving 3 bases of the junction unmatched. CDR3 bases: TGTGCCAGCAGCGGGACTAGCGTTAACACCGGGGAGCTGTTTTTT. This sequence encodes CASSGTSVNTGELFF.

This clonotype was detected ten times or more. V usage is TRBV10-1 and J usage is TRBJ2-5; 7 positions match TRBD1. The CDR3 contains 14 residues. The ends lost 5 bases at V and 9 bases at J; junction bases unmatched: 12. Germline V lookup: CDR1 WNHNN, CDR2 SYGVQD (reference sequence). In nucleotides, the CDR3 is TGCGCCAGCAGTCTGGACAGGACCATGGTGTCCCAGTACTTC. Its protein is CASSLDRTMVSQYF.

In its sample, this clonotype was seen many times. The gene calls are TRBV3-1 and TRBJ2-7; TRBD2 might be the D (6 bases). This CDR3 is built from 13 residues. Germline values: CDR1 LGHDT, CDR2 YNNKEL (reference sequence). V was pared by 7 bases and J by 7 bases, with 17 bases between. The CDR3 DNA sequence: TGTGCCAGCACCGGGGTGGCGGGGATTGAGCAGTACTTC. Translating it yields CASTGVAGIEQYF.

The sample holds many counts of this clonotype. The chain combines TRBV5-1 with TRBJ1-6; the D is unclear. V was shortened by 0 bases and J by 4 bases, with 5 bases between the two germline ends. The CDR3 spans 14 residues. The V gene's germline CDR1 is SGHRS and CDR2 YFSETQ. The DNA for the CDR3 is TGCGCCAGCAGCTTGGATCCTTATAATTCACCCCTCCACTTT. Its translation is CASSLDPYNSPLHF. The complete variable domain, with remaining parts taken from reference TRBV5-1 and TRBJ1-6, reads KAGVTQTPRYLIKTRGQQVTLSCSPISGHRSVSWYQQTPGQGLQFLFEYFSETQRNKGNFPGRFSGRQFSNSRSEMNVSTLELGDSALYLCASSLDPYNSPLHFGNGTRLTVT.